This is a list of T cell receptor beta chains from one sample in a study of T cell repertoires in cytomegalovirus infection. From the reads, TCRdb called clonotypes with MiXCR, one entry per CDR3 protein. In the table there are around 430,000 distinct CDR3 sequences, under 55% of which are singletons. No antigen is known for these receptors. The material was cultured PBMCs, obtained from culture after CMV antigen stimulation. The receptors were gathered from a human donor in good health (CMV status not recorded). Some clones in this sample may be carry-over from other donors' samples. CDR3s include the opening cysteine and the closing phenylalanine or tryptophan. The order of the fields is CDR3 length, D gene, V gene, J gene, clone size, CDR3 protein, CDR3 DNA. D genes are given only for firm matches. Clone size, where shown, is once, few, many, or a class for clones that have expanded.

len: 13; d_gene: NA; v_gene: TRBV11-2; j_gene: TRBJ2-5; abundance: few; CDR3aa: CASTWGGPETQYF; CDR3nt: TGTGCCAGCACCTGGGGGGGGCCGGAGACCCAGTACTTC
len: 15; d_gene: TRBD1; v_gene: TRBV7-9; j_gene: TRBJ2-7; abundance: NA; CDR3aa: CASSIGQGASYEQYF; CDR3nt: TGTGCCAGCAGCATCGGACAGGGGGCCTCCTACGAGCAGTACTTC
len: 15; d_gene: TRBD1; v_gene: TRBV27; j_gene: TRBJ2-7; abundance: NA; CDR3aa: CASRRYRQGSYEQYF; CDR3nt: TGTGCCAGCAGACGTTACCGACAGGGGTCCTACGAGCAGTACTTC
len: 14; d_gene: TRBD2; v_gene: TRBV12-3/TRBV12-4; j_gene: TRBJ2-3; abundance: once; CDR3aa: CATRPGLPTDTQYF; CDR3nt: TGTGCCACCCGACCGGGACTACCCACAGATACGCAGTATTTT
len: 15; d_gene: NA; v_gene: TRBV10-3; j_gene: TRBJ2-7; abundance: few; CDR3aa: CAISDQGRRGDEQYF; CDR3nt: TGTGCCATCAGTGACCAGGGGCGTCGCGGCGACGAGCAGTACTTC
len: 16; d_gene: NA; v_gene: TRBV7-2; j_gene: TRBJ2-3; abundance: NA; CDR3aa: CASSLVSDRRTDTQYF; CDR3nt: TGTGCCAGCAGCTTAGTTAGTGACAGGCGCACAGATACGCAGTATTTT
len: 16; d_gene: TRBD1; v_gene: TRBV6-6; j_gene: TRBJ2-1; abundance: few; CDR3aa: CASSWTGLSVGYEQFF; CDR3nt: TGTGCCAGCTCCTGGACAGGGCTAAGTGTTGGGTATGAGCAGTTCTTC
len: 13; d_gene: NA; v_gene: TRBV7-9; j_gene: TRBJ1-1; abundance: NA; CDR3aa: CASSRRPYTEAFF; CDR3nt: TGTGCCAGCAGCCGACGACCTTACACTGAAGCTTTCTTT
len: 14; d_gene: NA; v_gene: TRBV7-6; j_gene: TRBJ2-5; abundance: few; CDR3aa: CASTDPQGKETQYF; CDR3nt: TGTGCCAGCACCGATCCACAGGGAAAAGAGACCCAGTACTTC
len: 15; d_gene: NA; v_gene: TRBV12-3/TRBV12-4; j_gene: TRBJ2-1; abundance: NA; CDR3aa: CASSSNRDSYNEQFF; CDR3nt: TGTGCCAGCAGTTCGAACAGGGATTCCTACAATGAGCAGTTCTTC
len: 14; d_gene: NA; v_gene: TRBV20-1; j_gene: TRBJ2-3; abundance: once; CDR3aa: CSASGGPGTDTQYF; CDR3nt: TGCAGTGCTAGCGGGGGACCTGGCACAGATACGCAGTATTTT
len: 16; d_gene: NA; v_gene: TRBV4-1; j_gene: TRBJ2-1; abundance: NA; CDR3aa: CASSQESLAVTSEQFF; CDR3nt: TGCGCCAGCAGCCAAGAGTCATTAGCGGTTACGAGTGAGCAGTTCTTC
len: 14; d_gene: NA; v_gene: TRBV19; j_gene: TRBJ2-3; abundance: NA; CDR3aa: CASSLQSGTDTQYF; CDR3nt: TGTGCCAGTAGTTTACAATCGGGTACAGATACGCAGTATTTT
len: 15; d_gene: TRBD1; v_gene: TRBV19; j_gene: TRBJ2-1; abundance: NA; CDR3aa: CASRVWDRVRNEQFF; CDR3nt: TGTGCCAGTAGAGTCTGGGACAGGGTGAGGAATGAGCAGTTCTTC
len: 11; d_gene: NA; v_gene: TRBV6-1; j_gene: TRBJ2-2; abundance: few; CDR3aa: CASRTAGELFF; CDR3nt: TGTGCCAGCAGGACAGCCGGGGAGCTGTTTTTT
len: 17; d_gene: NA; v_gene: TRBV4-1; j_gene: TRBJ2-2; abundance: NA; CDR3aa: CASSQVGAIGSAGELFF; CDR3nt: TGCGCCAGCAGCCAAGTCGGGGCGATTGGTAGCGCCGGGGAGCTGTTTTTT
len: 16; d_gene: NA; v_gene: TRBV14; j_gene: TRBJ2-3; abundance: few; CDR3aa: CASSQGLRASTDTQYF; CDR3nt: TGTGCCAGCAGCCAAGGTCTGAGGGCAAGCACAGATACGCAGTATTTT
len: 15; d_gene: NA; v_gene: TRBV12-3/TRBV12-4; j_gene: TRBJ2-2; abundance: NA; CDR3aa: CASSLVSGPTGELFF; CDR3nt: TGTGCCAGCAGTTTAGTTTCGGGGCCCACCGGGGAGCTGTTTTTT
len: 14; d_gene: TRBD2; v_gene: TRBV20-1; j_gene: TRBJ2-3; abundance: NA; CDR3aa: CSARVSWGGDTQYF; CDR3nt: TGCAGTGCTAGAGTTTCTTGGGGGGGGGATACGCAGTATTTT
len: 17; d_gene: TRBD2; v_gene: TRBV7-2; j_gene: TRBJ2-3; abundance: many; CDR3aa: CASSFSGRHTSTDTQYF; CDR3nt: TGTGCCAGCAGCTTTAGCGGGAGACACACTAGCACAGATACGCAGTATTTT
len: 14; d_gene: NA; v_gene: TRBV7-2; j_gene: TRBJ2-3; abundance: NA; CDR3aa: CASSIRRVADTQYF; CDR3nt: TGTGCCAGCAGCATCCGACGGGTGGCAGATACGCAGTATTTT
len: 13; d_gene: NA; v_gene: TRBV7-2; j_gene: TRBJ2-1; abundance: few; CDR3aa: CASSPPGDNEQFF; CDR3nt: TGTGCCAGCAGCCCCCCTGGTGACAATGAGCAGTTCTTC
len: 15; d_gene: NA; v_gene: TRBV7-2; j_gene: TRBJ2-2; abundance: few; CDR3aa: CASSLLVGATGELFF; CDR3nt: TGTGCCAGCAGCTTATTGGTGGGGGCCACCGGGGAGCTGTTTTTT
len: 16; d_gene: TRBD2; v_gene: TRBV11-2; j_gene: TRBJ2-3; abundance: NA; CDR3aa: CASSTSSGGASDTQYF; CDR3nt: TGTGCCAGCAGCACCTCTAGCGGGGGGGCTTCAGATACGCAGTATTTT
len: 15; d_gene: TRBD1; v_gene: TRBV12-3/TRBV12-4; j_gene: TRBJ2-6; abundance: NA; CDR3aa: CASSMTGPGANVLTF; CDR3nt: TGTGCCAGCAGTATGACAGGGCCCGGGGCCAACGTCCTGACTTTC
len: 12; d_gene: NA; v_gene: TRBV5-4; j_gene: TRBJ1-2; abundance: NA; CDR3aa: CASKREGNGYTF; CDR3nt: TGTGCCAGCAAAAGGGAGGGGAATGGCTACACCTTC
len: 12; d_gene: NA; v_gene: TRBV12-3/TRBV12-4; j_gene: TRBJ2-1; abundance: NA; CDR3aa: CASSASSREQFF; CDR3nt: TGTGCCAGCAGTGCTAGCAGTCGGGAGCAGTTCTTC
len: 14; d_gene: NA; v_gene: TRBV7-4; j_gene: TRBJ1-1; abundance: NA; CDR3aa: CASSSYLGDTEAFF; CDR3nt: TGTGCCAGCAGCTCCTACCTAGGGGACACTGAAGCTTTCTTT
len: 16; d_gene: TRBD1; v_gene: TRBV7-8; j_gene: TRBJ2-7; abundance: few; CDR3aa: CASSPQGQDTRYEQYF; CDR3nt: TGTGCCAGCAGCCCACAGGGACAGGACACTCGTTACGAGCAGTACTTC
len: 12; d_gene: TRBD2; v_gene: TRBV12-3/TRBV12-4; j_gene: TRBJ2-3; abundance: few; CDR3aa: CASSLPGTSQYF; CDR3nt: TGTGCCAGCAGTTTGCCCGGGACTAGTCAGTATTTT
len: 14; d_gene: NA; v_gene: TRBV7-2; j_gene: TRBJ2-3; abundance: once; CDR3aa: CASSFFPRTDTQYF; CDR3nt: TGTGCCAGCAGCTTTTTCCCTCGCACAGATACGCAGTATTTT
len: 15; d_gene: TRBD1; v_gene: TRBV12-3/TRBV12-4; j_gene: TRBJ2-7; abundance: NA; CDR3aa: CASSDQRQGSYEQYF; CDR3nt: TGTGCCAGCAGCGACCAAAGACAGGGTTCCTACGAGCAGTACTTC
len: 17; d_gene: TRBD2; v_gene: TRBV7-9; j_gene: TRBJ2-1; abundance: many; CDR3aa: CASSSWGPASGREKQFF; CDR3nt: TGTGCCAGCAGCTCTTGGGGCCCCGCTAGCGGGAGGGAAAAGCAGTTCTTC
len: 17; d_gene: NA; v_gene: TRBV7-2; j_gene: TRBJ2-7; abundance: few; CDR3aa: CASSLAMGGRSSYEQYF; CDR3nt: TGTGCCAGCAGCTTAGCCATGGGCGGTCGAAGCTCCTACGAGCAGTACTTC
len: 14; d_gene: TRBD2; v_gene: TRBV5-4; j_gene: TRBJ2-1; abundance: NA; CDR3aa: CASSGGTSGHEQFF; CDR3nt: TGTGCCAGCAGCGGCGGGACTAGCGGTCATGAGCAGTTCTTC
len: 19; d_gene: NA; v_gene: TRBV27; j_gene: TRBJ2-3; abundance: NA; CDR3aa: CASSSPLTGRAGAEDTQYF; CDR3nt: TGTGCCAGCAGTTCCCCTCTGACAGGCAGGGCGGGAGCTGAGGATACGCAGTATTTT
len: 14; d_gene: TRBD1; v_gene: TRBV6-6; j_gene: TRBJ1-6; abundance: few; CDR3aa: CASSYQGAGSPLHF; CDR3nt: TGTGCCAGCAGTTACCAGGGGGCGGGATCACCCCTCCACTTT
len: 14; d_gene: NA; v_gene: TRBV6-1; j_gene: TRBJ2-5; abundance: NA; CDR3aa: CASSEGGARETQYF; CDR3nt: TGTGCCAGCAGTGAAGGGGGGGCCCGGGAGACCCAGTACTTC
len: 14; d_gene: NA; v_gene: TRBV6-6; j_gene: TRBJ1-2; abundance: NA; CDR3aa: CASSYPRGGGGYTF; CDR3nt: TGTGCCAGCAGTTACCCCCGTGGGGGTGGAGGCTACACCTTC
len: 14; d_gene: NA; v_gene: TRBV7-2; j_gene: TRBJ2-3; abundance: NA; CDR3aa: CASTGGPSRNTQYF; CDR3nt: TGTGCCAGCACCGGGGGGCCTTCCCGAAATACGCAGTATTTT
len: 13; d_gene: NA; v_gene: TRBV2; j_gene: TRBJ2-7; abundance: NA; CDR3aa: CASSVGRDYEQYF; CDR3nt: TGTGCCAGCAGTGTAGGCAGGGATTACGAGCAGTACTTC
len: 14; d_gene: NA; v_gene: TRBV7-2; j_gene: TRBJ1-2; abundance: few; CDR3aa: CASSWGTSNYGYTF; CDR3nt: TGTGCCAGCAGCTGGGGCACATCTAACTATGGCTACACCTTC
len: 13; d_gene: TRBD1; v_gene: TRBV6-6; j_gene: TRBJ2-7; abundance: NA; CDR3aa: CASGGQGKYEQYF; CDR3nt: TGTGCCAGCGGGGGACAGGGGAAATACGAGCAGTACTTC
len: 12; d_gene: NA; v_gene: TRBV7-4; j_gene: TRBJ1-2; abundance: NA; CDR3aa: CASSLSTGSHTF; CDR3nt: TGTGCCAGCAGCTTATCTACAGGTTCGCACACCTTC
len: 15; d_gene: NA; v_gene: TRBV27; j_gene: TRBJ1-3; abundance: NA; CDR3aa: CASSLTPTSGNTIYF; CDR3nt: TGTGCCAGCAGTTTAACCCCGACCTCTGGAAACACCATATATTTT
len: 13; d_gene: NA; v_gene: TRBV28; j_gene: TRBJ1-5; abundance: few; CDR3aa: CASNEQRNQPQHF; CDR3nt: TGTGCCAGCAATGAACAGCGCAATCAGCCCCAGCATTTT
len: 16; d_gene: TRBD2; v_gene: TRBV6-2/TRBV6-3; j_gene: TRBJ2-1; abundance: few; CDR3aa: CASSSPGLTRLYEQFF; CDR3nt: TGTGCCAGCAGTTCCCCGGGACTAACAAGGCTCTATGAGCAGTTCTTC
len: 17; d_gene: TRBD2; v_gene: TRBV12-3/TRBV12-4; j_gene: TRBJ2-3; abundance: NA; CDR3aa: CASSLRWIAGGTDTQYF; CDR3nt: TGTGCCAGCAGTTTAAGGTGGATAGCGGGGGGCACAGATACGCAGTATTTT
len: 16; d_gene: TRBD1; v_gene: TRBV7-2; j_gene: TRBJ2-5; abundance: NA; CDR3aa: CASSPRSRDSQETQYF; CDR3nt: TGTGCCAGCAGCCCCAGATCTCGGGACAGCCAAGAGACCCAGTACTTC
len: 12; d_gene: NA; v_gene: TRBV2; j_gene: TRBJ1-6; abundance: once; CDR3aa: CASNRKAGGAHF; CDR3nt: TGTGCCAGTAACCGAAAGGCCGGGGGAGCCCACTTT
len: 15; d_gene: NA; v_gene: TRBV6-2/TRBV6-3; j_gene: TRBJ2-7; abundance: once; CDR3aa: CASSFVGGRSYEQYF; CDR3nt: TGTGCCAGCAGTTTCGTCGGGGGACGCTCCTACGAGCAGTACTTC